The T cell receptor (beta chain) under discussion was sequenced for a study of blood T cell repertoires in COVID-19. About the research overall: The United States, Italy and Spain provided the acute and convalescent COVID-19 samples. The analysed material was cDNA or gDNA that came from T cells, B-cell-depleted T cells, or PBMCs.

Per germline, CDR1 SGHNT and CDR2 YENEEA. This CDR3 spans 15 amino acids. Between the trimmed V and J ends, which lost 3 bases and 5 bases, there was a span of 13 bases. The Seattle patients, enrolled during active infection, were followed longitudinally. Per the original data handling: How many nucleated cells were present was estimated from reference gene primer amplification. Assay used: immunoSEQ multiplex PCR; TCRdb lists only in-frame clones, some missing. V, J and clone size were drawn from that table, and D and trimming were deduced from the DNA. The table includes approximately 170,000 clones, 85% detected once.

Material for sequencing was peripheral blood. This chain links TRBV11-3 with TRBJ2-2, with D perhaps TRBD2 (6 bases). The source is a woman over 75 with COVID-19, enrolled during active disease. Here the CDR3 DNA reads TGTGCCAGCAGCTTTTCGGAGGGGAGGACCGGGGAGCTGTTTTTT. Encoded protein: CASSFSEGRTGELFF.